This entry lists 10 T cell receptor beta chains sequenced from one sample in a study of T cell responses to AZD1222 COVID-19 vaccine. Libraries were prepared by immunoSEQ multiplex PCR; TCRdb keeps only in-frame clonotypes and omits some of them. The sample carries about 77,000 clones, about 92% recorded once. This sample comprised peripheral blood, obtained 28 days after the second AZD1222 dose. The origin of the receptors is an adult who received the AZD1222 COVID-19 vaccine.

The chain couples TRBV6-2 or TRBV6-3 to TRBJ2-7, with TRBD2 identical over 7 bases. In germline, CDR1 is MNHEY, CDR2 SVGEGT. The CDR3 is made up of 13 amino acids. CDR3 coding DNA: TGTGCCAGCAGTTACTCGAATGGGGGGGACGTCAGCGTC. Translating it yields CASSYSNGGDVSV.

The genes are TRBV27 and TRBJ2-1; TRBD2 matches at 8 bases. V trimming: 8 bases; J trimming: 14 bases; junction bases outside the gene matches: 8. CDR3 length equals 11 residues. Per the germline V gene, CDR1 is MNHEY and CDR2 is SMNVEV (reference sequence). CDR3 protein: CASGEGREEFF. The CDR3 bases are TGTGCCAGCGGCGAGGGGCGGGAGGAGTTCTTC.

The rearrangement uses TRBV5-5 and TRBJ1-1; D gene uncertain. Germline V gives CDR1 SGHKS, CDR2 YYEKEE (reference sequence). V was trimmed by 4 bases and J by 4 bases, leaving 14 bases between them. The CDR3 has 14 amino acids. CDR3 region: CASSRSIGATEAFF. The DNA of the CDR3 is TGTGCCAGCAGCCGATCTATAGGCGCCACTGAAGCTTTCTTT.

V is TRBV5-4 and J is TRBJ1-1; D not resolved. The V end lost 1 base, the J end lost 4 bases, and 11 bases lay between the germline ends. The V gene's germline CDR1 is SGHNT and CDR2 YYREEE (reference sequence). The length of the CDR3 is 14 residues. CDR3 sequence reads: CASSLMGMSTEAFF. The CDR3 nucleotides are TGTGCCAGCAGCTTGATGGGGATGTCCACTGAAGCTTTCTTT.

The rearrangement links TRBV7-9 to TRBJ1-1; D not resolved. Germline V gene sequence: CDR1 SEHNR, CDR2 FQNEAQ (reference sequence). CDR3 length equals 11 residues. Trimming left V 1 base short and J 8 bases short, with 5 bases between. As DNA, the CDR3 is TGTGCCAGCAGCTTAGACCCGGAAGCTTTCTTT. It specifies CASSLDPEAFF.

The chain couples TRBV5-1 to TRBJ2-7, with D perhaps matching TRBD1 (6 bases). Germline lookup yields CDR1 SGHRS and CDR2 YFSETQ. With 0 bases removed from V and 5 bases from J, the gap between germline ends came to 9 bases. The CDR3 has 13 residues. This CDR3 is CASSLDRANEQYF. Written as DNA, the CDR3 is TGCGCCAGCAGCTTGGACAGGGCCAACGAGCAGTACTTC.

The chain employs TRBV30 and TRBJ2-1; the D is unclear. The CDR3 totals 12 residues. V was cut by 0 bases and J by 9 bases, with 9 bases left in between. Germline V gives CDR1 GTSNPN, CDR2 SVGIG (reference sequence). This CDR3 is CAWSVRVAEQFF. For the CDR3, the DNA is TGTGCCTGGAGTGTAAGGGTGGCTGAGCAGTTCTTC.

This clone showed up just once. This chain uses TRBV6-1 with TRBJ1-4, with TRBD1 matching over 10 bases. The germline V gene encodes CDR1 MNHNS and CDR2 SASEGT. With V trimmed by 2 bases and J by 8 bases, 5 bases remained unmatched. The CDR3 length is 15 residues. The CDR3, as DNA: TGTGCCAGCAGTGAACAGACAGGGGGCAACGAAAAACTGTTTTTT. Translated, it gives CASSEQTGGNEKLFF.

This clone appeared a single time. The chain joins TRBV14 to TRBJ2-1; D gene unclear. CDR3 length: 12 amino acids. The V end was cut by 4 bases, the J end by 5 bases, with 6 bases between. Per the germline V gene, CDR1 is SGHDN and CDR2 is FVKESK. CDR3 coding DNA: TGTGCCAGCAGCCGCACTAACAATGAGCAGTTCTTC. It codes for CASSRTNNEQFF.

V and J are TRBV19 and TRBJ2-1, with 12 bases aligning to TRBD2. The CDR3 covers 17 residues. The ends lost 9 bases at V and 0 bases at J; junction bases unmatched: 9. Germline V gene lookup returns CDR1 LNHDA and CDR2 SQIVND (reference sequence). CDR3 bases: TGTGCCAGCGGGGGGACTAGCGGGTTGAGCTCCTACAATGAGCAGTTCTTC. Its translation is CASGGTSGLSSYNEQFF.